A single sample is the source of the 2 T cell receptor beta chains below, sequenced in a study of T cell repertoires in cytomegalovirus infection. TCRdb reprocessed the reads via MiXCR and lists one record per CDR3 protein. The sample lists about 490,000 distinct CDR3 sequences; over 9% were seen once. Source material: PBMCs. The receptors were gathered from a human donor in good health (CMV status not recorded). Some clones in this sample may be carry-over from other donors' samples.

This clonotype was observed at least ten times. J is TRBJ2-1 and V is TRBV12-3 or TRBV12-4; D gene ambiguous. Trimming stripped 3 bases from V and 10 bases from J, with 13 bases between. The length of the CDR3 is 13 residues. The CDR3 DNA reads TGTGCCAGCAGTTTTCAGTTCTCCAGAGAGCAGTTCTTC. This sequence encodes CASSFQFSREQFF.

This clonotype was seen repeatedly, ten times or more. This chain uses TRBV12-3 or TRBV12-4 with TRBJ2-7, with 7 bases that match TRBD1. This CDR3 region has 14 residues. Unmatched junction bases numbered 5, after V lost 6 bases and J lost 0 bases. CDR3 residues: CASRLRDSSYEQYF. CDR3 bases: TGTGCCAGCAGACTTCGGGACAGCTCCTACGAGCAGTACTTC.